This T cell receptor beta chain derives from a study of regulatory T cells in long-lasting Graves disease. V was trimmed by 5 bases and J by 11 bases, leaving 12 bases between them. The CDR3 has 12 amino acids. CDR1 and CDR2 from the germline V gene are SGHTA and FQGNSA. Arm-PCR of CDR3 regions and iRepertoire HTBI primers were used to build TCR beta libraries. MiXCR, run by TCRdb on the multiplex PCR reads, gives a single entry per CDR3 protein. The sample has about 340,000 distinct CDR3 sequences, around a fifth seen once; the top ten hold around 30%. There are many counts of this clonotype. Stated time point: persistent/refractory GD, antithyroid drugs over 5 years with positive TRAb. The TCR library was made from RNA extracted from PBMCs.

The sequence was collected from a female donor with Graves disease. The chain recombines TRBV7-2 with TRBJ1-4; possibly TRBD1 for D (6 bases). The specimen was peripheral blood mononuclear cells (PBMCs), collected when the disease was refractory, from a patient treated with antithyroid drugs. The CDR3 loop reads CASSAGAGKLFF. CDR3 DNA: TGTGCCAGCAGCGCGGGGGCCGGGAAACTGTTTTTT. Variable domain in full (rest from reference TRBV7-2 and TRBJ1-4): GAGVSQSPSNKVTEKGKDVELRCDPISGHTALYWYRQSLGQGLEFLIYFQGNSAPDKSGLPSDRFSAERTGGSVSTLTIQRTQQEDSAVYLCASSAGAGKLFFGSGTQLSVL.